This T cell receptor beta chain was sequenced for a study of blood T cell repertoires in COVID-19. Study context: Specimens from acute and convalescent COVID-19 originated in the United States, Italy and Spain. T cells, B-cell-depleted T cells, or PBMCs supplied cDNA or gDNA.

V shed 5 bases and J 5 bases; nucleotides not matched to a gene: 10. The CDR3 runs 17 residues. Per the germline V gene, CDR1 is LNHDA and CDR2 is SQIVND (reference sequence). Per the original data handling: Quantification of nucleated cells was approximated via reference gene primer amplification. This table comes from immunoSEQ multiplex PCR, and its TCRdb copy is limited to in-frame clones, with some not included. From that table come the V and J calls and clone size; the DNA was used to work out D and trimming. This sample yields some 100,000 clones, of which 85% are seen a single time; 1.5% to 2% belongs to the top ten.

V usage is TRBV19 and J usage is TRBJ2-3; 13 bases map to TRBD2. The receptor's source is a woman aged 70-85 years with active or convalescent COVID-19. Material: peripheral blood. The CDR3 spells CASSPPLAGGRKDTQYF. In DNA, the CDR3 is TGTGCCAGTAGTCCCCCACTAGCGGGAGGGCGGAAAGATACGCAGTATTTT.